The source of this T cell receptor beta chain is a study of blood T cells in healthy people across ages. Concerning this clonotype itself: What it binds is not known.

Broader study findings: Strong correlation existed between TCR beta diversity and naive T cell percentage. A roughly linear age-dependent decrease characterized TCR beta diversity per million T cells. Whereas aged donors had fewer naive CD4+ cells, long-lived donors had more of them and higher diversity.

Through a sample-barcoded 5' primer and a J-beta primer mix, a second PCR was run for roughly 7 to 12 cycles. A template-switch adaptor containing 12 random nucleotides labeled each cDNA molecule. MiXCR, applied by TCRdb to the 5' RACE reads, yields one record per CDR3 protein. The table records around 1,500,000 distinct CDR3 sequences, roughly 40% of them present only once. CDR1 is DFQATT, CDR2 SNEGSKA, per germline (reference sequence). The length of the CDR3 is 12 residues. V lost 6 bases and J lost 4, with 12 bases in between. The clonotype was recovered from a woman in her late teens or twenties in good health. This chain links TRBV20-1 with TRBJ2-5; D possibly corresponds to TRBD1 (6 bases). Material: blood. The CDR3 DNA follows: TGCAGTGCCCAAACAGGGATAGAGACCCAGTACTTC. Translating gives CSAQTGIETQYF.